These 28 T cell receptor beta chains were sequenced from one sample in a study of T cells in Graves' hyperthyroidism and ophthalmopathy. Researchers took RNA transcripts and amplified the TCR beta CDR3 regions from them. Using the HTBI primer set, a first-round RT-PCR was run on the TCR CDR3. From the multiplex PCR reads, TCRdb called clonotypes with MiXCR, one entry per CDR3 protein. Among 650,000 to 700,000 distinct CDR3 sequences listed, around 15% were seen once. What was sequenced was blood. The receptor set was obtained from a man aged 50 to 59 with Graves' hyperthyroidism.

A few counts support this clonotype. This sequence joins TRBV4-1 and TRBJ2-1; the D is unclear. The germline V gene encodes CDR1 MGHRA and CDR2 YSYEKL. The CDR3 sequence is 13 residues long. Between the trimmed V and J ends, which lost 4 bases and 6 bases, there was a span of 10 bases. The CDR3 DNA reads TGCGCCAGCAGCCCCTCCGATTTCAATGAGCAGTTCTTC. Its protein product is CASSPSDFNEQFF.

This clonotype was recorded many times. The CDR3 region has the DNA TGTGCCTGGGGGGCTTTCCAAGAGACCCAGTACTTC. Translation: CAWGAFQETQYF. The V call is TRBV30, the J call TRBJ2-5, with a weak D call TRBD1 (5 bases). This CDR3 comprises 12 residues. The germline CDR1 and CDR2 sequences are GTSNPN and SVGIG (reference sequence). The V and J ends lost 5 bases and 1 base respectively, with 8 bases between them.

This clonotype was observed a handful of times. The gene calls are TRBV6-1 and TRBJ2-2; 12 positions match TRBD2. CDR1 MNHNS and CDR2 SASEGT come from the germline V gene. The V gene end was trimmed by 11 bases and the J gene end by 5 bases; junction bases not matched to a gene: 6. The CDR3 runs 14 residues. The CDR3 loop reads CAGRLAGGTGELFF. DNA for the CDR3: TGTGCCGGCCGTCTAGCGGGAGGGACCGGGGAGCTGTTTTTT.

This chain links TRBV7-3 with TRBJ1-3; 8 bases map to TRBD1. V lost 5 bases to trimming and J lost 2 bases; unmatched junction nucleotides: 8. The CDR3 extends over 16 amino acids. Germline CDR1 is SGHTA and CDR2 is FQGTGA. As DNA, the CDR3 is TGTGCCAGCAGCCCGACCAACAGGGGGGCTGGAAACACCATATATTTT. Translated, it gives CASSPTNRGAGNTIYF.

This clonotype was counted ten times or more. One end of the junction is discordant with germline, which a read error may explain. The V and J genes are TRBV18 and TRBJ1-6; D may be TRBD1 (5 bases). This CDR3 spans 14 amino acids. Germline V gives CDR1 KGHSH, CDR2 LQKENI. This CDR3 is CASSPPGRNSPLHF. The CDR3 nucleotides read TGTGCCAGCTCTCCACCGGGGCGAAATTCACCCCTCCACTTT. Full variable domain (remainder filled in from reference TRBV18 and TRBJ1-6): NAGVMQNPRHLVRRRGQEARLRCSPMKGHSHVYWYRQLPEEGLKFMVYLQKENIIDESGMPKERFSAEFPKEGPSILRIQQVVRGDSAAYFCASSPPGRNSPLHFGNGTRLTVT.

A few counts support this clonotype. The chain couples TRBV19 to TRBJ2-1, with D possibly matching TRBD2 (6 bases). Per the germline V gene, CDR1 is LNHDA and CDR2 is SQIVND (reference sequence). The length of the CDR3 is 13 residues. V was cut by 6 bases and J by 3 bases, with 9 bases left in between. The CDR3 spells CASRDSGYNEQFF. The CDR3 DNA reads TGTGCCAGTAGGGATAGCGGCTACAATGAGCAGTTCTTC.

This chain's CDR3 is CASSSQFKMVRSPLHF. Written as DNA, the CDR3 is TGTGCCAGCAGCTCCCAATTTAAGATGGTTCGCTCACCCCTCCACTTT. The chain combines TRBV11-2 with TRBJ1-6; D gene ambiguous. The CDR3 contains 16 residues. Trimming left V 4 bases short and J 10 bases short, with 20 bases between. The germline CDR1 and CDR2 sequences are SGHAT and FQNNGV.

Notes on this clonotype: One junction end does not reproduce the germline sequence, and a read error may be involved. The chain has TRBV28 and TRBJ1-5, with 11 bases aligning to TRBD1. Germline V gene sequence: CDR1 MDHEN, CDR2 SYDVKM. The length of the CDR3 is 20 residues. The CDR3 nucleotides are TGTGCCAGCAGAACTACACGGACAGGGGGCCGTTTTTATAGCGATCAGCCCCAGCATTTT. Its protein product is CASRTTRTGGRFYSDQPQHF.

Points on this clonotype: This may come from a read error, since a much larger clone is one base off. This rearrangement joins TRBV7-2 to TRBJ2-2; D is possibly TRBD2 (6 bases). CDR3 length equals 16 residues. Germline V gene lookup returns CDR1 SGHTA and CDR2 FQGNSA. The chain's CDR3 is CPSSSHSGLNTGELFF. DNA for the CDR3: TGTCCCAGCAGCTCTCATAGCGGACTGAACACCGGGGAGCTGTTTTTT. The variable domain in full, completed from reference TRBV7-2 and TRBJ2-2, reads GAGVSQSPSNKVTEKGKDVELRCDPISGHTALYWYRQSLGQGLEFLIYFQGNSAPDKSGLPSDRFSAERTGGSVSTLTIQRTQQEDSAVYLCPSSSHSGLNTGELFFGEGSRLTVL.

This clonotype was seen repeatedly, ten times or more. The CDR3 DNA sequence: TGCAGTGCTAGAGATGAGGGGCTCTCCTACGAGCAGTACTTC. It translates to CSARDEGLSYEQYF. This chain joins TRBV20-1 and TRBJ2-7; D might be TRBD1 or TRBD2, each matching 5 bases. The V and J ends lost 0 bases and 0 bases respectively, with 9 bases between them. CDR3 size: 14 residues. CDR1 and CDR2 from the germline V gene are DFQATT and SNEGSKA (reference sequence).

This clonotype was detected ten times or more. The chain joins TRBV7-2 to TRBJ1-1, with D perhaps TRBD1 (5 bases). Germline assignment: CDR1 SGHTA and CDR2 FQGNSA. V lost 7 bases and J 5 bases, leaving 11 bases between the germline ends. This CDR3 contains 12 residues. The DNA for the CDR3 is TGTGCCAGCACCGCCGGGGGAACTGAAGCTTTCTTT. Translated: CASTAGGTEAFF.

The chain links TRBV2 to TRBJ2-3, with D possibly being TRBD2 (6 bases). The length of the CDR3 is 17 residues. Deletions cut 2 bases from V and 2 bases from J, with 17 bases between. The germline V gene encodes CDR1 SNHLY and CDR2 FYNNEI. CDR3 amino acids: CASSEIGAGSITDTQYF. In DNA form, the CDR3 reads TGTGCCAGCAGTGAAATTGGGGCGGGGAGCATCACAGATACGCAGTATTTT.

The rearrangement joins TRBV28 to TRBJ2-7; D is possibly TRBD1 (5 bases). V lost 8 bases and J 0 bases, leaving 14 bases between the germline ends. The CDR3 runs to 14 residues. The germline V gene has CDR1 MDHEN and CDR2 SYDVKM. The CDR3: CASQAQVVSYEQYF. CDR3 bases: TGTGCCAGCCAGGCACAGGTAGTCTCCTACGAGCAGTACTTC.

On this clonotype: This may arise from a read error, as a much more abundant clone is one base away. V usage is TRBV11-2 and J usage is TRBJ2-2, with TRBD2 identical over 8 bases. Germline V gene data show CDR1 as SGHAT and CDR2 as FQNNGV. The CDR3 has 16 amino acids. This CDR3 is CASSPLAGKNTGELLF. CDR3 nucleotides: TGTGCCAGCAGCCCCTTAGCGGGAAAAAACACCGGGGAGCTGCTTTTT.

This clonotype was detected many times. The chain recombines TRBV9 with TRBJ2-7; no clear D gene. The CDR3 is 12 amino acids. V lost 1 base to trimming and J lost 6 bases, with 8 bases between them. CDR1 is SGDLS and CDR2 is YYNGEE in the germline V gene. The CDR3 spells CASSVTGREQYF. DNA of the CDR3: TGTGCCAGCAGCGTAACTGGGCGCGAGCAGTACTTC.

This clonotype came up a few times. J is TRBJ1-1 and V is TRBV28; D may be TRBD1 (5 bases). Germline CDR1 is MDHEN and CDR2 is SYDVKM. V was cut by 2 bases and J by 4 bases, with 11 bases left in between. This CDR3 contains 14 residues. CDR3 DNA: TGTGCCAGCAGTTTAATGGGGGTCCGCACTGAAGCTTTCTTT. Protein sequence: CASSLMGVRTEAFF.

This clonotype has ten or more counts. The gene calls are TRBV11-2 and TRBJ1-1; D unclear. The ends were cut back, 4 bases at V and 1 base at J, with 16 bases in the middle. The CDR3 extends over 16 amino acids. Germline assignment: CDR1 SGHAT and CDR2 FQNNGV. DNA of the CDR3: TGTGCCAGCAGCTCAACCCTAACTGGATGGAACACTGAAGCTTTCTTT. This sequence encodes CASSSTLTGWNTEAFF.

This clonotype was recorded many times. The chain combines TRBV30 with TRBJ2-3; the D gene is possibly TRBD2 (6 bases). The CDR3 totals 17 residues. Germline assignment: CDR1 GTSNPN and CDR2 SVGIG (reference sequence). Trimming pared 1 base from V and 0 bases from J, leaving 17 bases between. The CDR3 spells CAWSAPVGGPSTDTQYF. For the CDR3, the DNA is TGTGCCTGGAGTGCTCCGGTGGGAGGCCCAAGCACAGATACGCAGTATTTT.

V usage is TRBV24-1 and J usage is TRBJ2-1, with 10 bases identical to TRBD2. This CDR3 is 17 amino acids long. The germline V gene encodes CDR1 KGHDR and CDR2 SFDVKD. The ends lost 5 bases at V and 5 bases at J; junction bases unmatched: 11. CDR3 protein: CATSGGASGRSNNEQFF. CDR3 nucleotides: TGTGCCACCAGTGGGGGGGCTAGCGGGAGAAGCAACAATGAGCAGTTCTTC.

This clonotype was recorded a few times. The J gene is TRBJ1-1, the V gene TRBV7-3; D gene ambiguous. The CDR3 consists of 13 residues. The germline gives CDR1 SGHTA, CDR2 FQGTGA. Trimming shortened V by 3 bases and J by 6 bases, and 11 bases separated the two germline ends. The CDR3 DNA reads TGTGCCAGCAGCTTGGGTTCGCGGGCTGAAGCTTTCTTT. It codes for CASSLGSRAEAFF.

This clonotype was seen ten or more times. The chain combines TRBV10-1 with TRBJ1-1; 7 bases fit TRBD1. After removal of 7 bases from V and 0 bases from J, the junction contained 2 bases not matched to a gene. The V gene's germline CDR1 is WNHNN and CDR2 SYGVQD (reference sequence). CDR3 length equals 13 residues. CDR3 protein: CASKDRLNTEAFF. CDR3 bases: TGCGCCAGCAAGGACAGGCTGAACACTGAAGCTTTCTTT.

This clonotype was seen only a few times. V is TRBV18 and J is TRBJ2-1; 13 bases align to TRBD2. The CDR3 extends over 21 amino acids. Germline V gene sequence: CDR1 KGHSH, CDR2 LQKENI. V gave up 5 bases and J gave up 4 bases; unmatched junction bases: 20. CDR3 in DNA: TGTGCCAGCTCATCGCTTACTAGCGGGAGGGCCGAAGGGCTGTGGTACAATGAGCAGTTCTTC. It codes for CASSSLTSGRAEGLWYNEQFF. Using reference TRBV18 and TRBJ2-1 for the parts outside the CDR3, the full variable domain is NAGVMQNPRHLVRRRGQEARLRCSPMKGHSHVYWYRQLPEEGLKFMVYLQKENIIDESGMPKERFSAEFPKEGPSILRIQQVVRGDSAAYFCASSSLTSGRAEGLWYNEQFFGPGTRLTVL.

The chain is built from TRBV4-3 and TRBJ2-1, with 7 bases that match TRBD2. The trim removed 2 bases at V and 2 bases at J, leaving 12 bases unmatched. CDR1 LGHNA and CDR2 YSLEER come from the germline V gene. The CDR3 totals 18 residues. DNA of the CDR3: TGCGCCAGCAGCCAATTAATGGGTGGCGGGGGAACCTACAATGAGCAGTTCTTC. This codes for CASSQLMGGGGTYNEQFF.

Many counts were recorded for this clonotype. The CDR3 DNA is TGTGCCTGGAGGGGCTCTAGCGTCAATGAGCAGTTCTTC. It specifies CAWRGSSVNEQFF. V gene TRBV30 combines with J gene TRBJ2-1, with D perhaps TRBD2 (6 bases). CDR3 size: 13 residues. Germline CDR1 GTSNPN, CDR2 SVGIG (reference sequence). Deletions cut 3 bases from V and 6 bases from J, with 12 bases between.

This clonotype came up many times. The chain couples TRBV29-1 to TRBJ2-2; TRBD1 might be the D (5 bases). Germline assignment: CDR1 SQVTM and CDR2 ANQGSEA. V lost 5 bases and J lost 4, with 14 bases in between. This CDR3 has 14 amino acids. The CDR3 loop is CSVPTDQPTGELFF. For the CDR3, the DNA is TGCAGCGTTCCGACAGACCAACCCACCGGGGAGCTGTTTTTT.

This clonotype was counted only a few times. The CDR3 DNA follows: TGTGCCAGCAGCGCAAGCCGGGATACGCAGTATTTT. As protein: CASSASRDTQYF. The V gene is TRBV11-2, the J gene TRBJ2-3; D not resolved. The CDR3 sequence is 12 residues long. Germline V gene data show CDR1 as SGHAT and CDR2 as FQNNGV. The V and J ends lost 5 bases and 6 bases respectively, with 9 bases between them.

This clonotype has a handful of counts. The rearrangement joins TRBV27 to TRBJ2-7; no firm D call. Trimming shortened V by 5 bases and J by 4 bases, and 24 bases separated the two germline ends. CDR1 MNHEY and CDR2 SMNVEV come from the germline V gene (reference sequence). The CDR3 is 17 residues long. The CDR3 region has the DNA TGTGCCAGCAGTCCAAGTGAACGAGATACCGGGTCATACGAGCAGTACTTC. It specifies CASSPSERDTGSYEQYF.

The chain uses TRBV14 and TRBJ1-2; unclear D gene. Trimming cost V 0 bases and J 5 bases, with 13 bases left between them. Germline V gives CDR1 SGHDN, CDR2 FVKESK. The CDR3 has 15 amino acids. The CDR3: CASSQDGSVPYGYTF. In nucleotides, the CDR3 is TGTGCCAGCAGCCAAGATGGGAGCGTGCCTTATGGCTACACCTTC. Using reference TRBV14 and TRBJ1-2 for the parts outside the CDR3, the full variable domain is EAGVTQFPSHSVIEKGQTVTLRCDPISGHDNLYWYRRVMGKEIKFLLHFVKESKQDESGMPNNRFLAERTGGTYSTLKVQPAELEDSGVYFCASSQDGSVPYGYTFGSGTRLTVV.